Listed below are T cell receptor beta chains from one sample, sequenced in a study of shared clonotypes between healthy human individuals. TCRdb's copy holds only in-frame clones and misses some; the assay was immunoSEQ multiplex PCR. This sample has approximately 980,000 clones, with approximately 80% found just once. Input material: memory CD4+ T cells sorted from blood. These receptors all come from a man younger than 35 in good health. CDR3s include the opening cysteine and the closing phenylalanine or tryptophan. Fields, in order: V gene, J gene, D gene, clone size, CDR3 DNA, CDR3 protein. The D gene is left open where the match is weak. For some rows the clone size is stated as once, few or many, or as a class when expanded; others skip it.

v_call: TRBV6-5; j_call: TRBJ2-7; d_call: .; clone_size: .; cdr3_nt: TGTGCCAGCAGCCAATCTAACGAGCAGTACTTC; cdr3_aa: CASSQSNEQYF
v_call: TRBV18; j_call: TRBJ2-1; d_call: .; clone_size: .; cdr3_nt: TGTGCCAGCTCACCCCCAGGGAGCGATGAGCAGTTCTTC; cdr3_aa: CASSPPGSDEQFF
v_call: TRBV7-6; j_call: TRBJ2-6; d_call: .; clone_size: .; cdr3_nt: TGTGCCAGCAGCTTAGATAGGGGAACGCCTGGGGCCAACGTCCTGACTTTC; cdr3_aa: CASSLDRGTPGANVLTF
v_call: TRBV5-1; j_call: TRBJ2-7; d_call: TRBD1; clone_size: .; cdr3_nt: TGCGCCAGCAGCTTGGTTGGGACAGCTGCGATATACTTC; cdr3_aa: CASSLVGTAAIYF
v_call: TRBV25-1; j_call: TRBJ1-4; d_call: TRBD1; clone_size: .; cdr3_nt: TGTGCCAGCAGTGCCCGGGGACAGGCGGAAAAACTGTTTTTT; cdr3_aa: CASSARGQAEKLFF
v_call: TRBV30; j_call: TRBJ1-2; d_call: .; clone_size: once; cdr3_nt: TGTGCCTGGAGTGTCGAACAGGGAGATAACTATGGCTACACCTTC; cdr3_aa: CAWSVEQGDNYGYTF
v_call: TRBV9; j_call: TRBJ1-6; d_call: .; clone_size: few; cdr3_nt: TGTGCCAGCAGCGCGGACAGTCGAAAGGACGAACCCCTCCACTTT; cdr3_aa: CASSADSRKDEPLHF
v_call: TRBV2; j_call: TRBJ2-5; d_call: .; clone_size: .; cdr3_nt: TGTGCCAGCAGCGCAGGGTATCCCCTCCCAGAGACCCAGTACTTC; cdr3_aa: CASSAGYPLPETQYF
v_call: TRBV28; j_call: TRBJ1-1; d_call: TRBD1; clone_size: .; cdr3_nt: TGTGCCAGCAGTTTGGCGGGACAGGGGGTCAACACTGAAGCTTTCTTT; cdr3_aa: CASSLAGQGVNTEAFF
v_call: TRBV6-1; j_call: TRBJ1-1; d_call: TRBD1; clone_size: .; cdr3_nt: TGTGCCAGCAGAAGAACAGGGGACACTGAAGCTTTCTTT; cdr3_aa: CASRRTGDTEAFF
v_call: TRBV30; j_call: TRBJ1-1; d_call: .; clone_size: .; cdr3_nt: TGTGCCTGGAGTGTACGGCCTGACACTGAAGCTTTCTTT; cdr3_aa: CAWSVRPDTEAFF
v_call: TRBV2; j_call: TRBJ1-5; d_call: TRBD1; clone_size: few; cdr3_nt: TGTGCCAGCAGGGACCGGGGACAGGGGAGTCAGCCCCAGCATTTT; cdr3_aa: CASRDRGQGSQPQHF
v_call: TRBV5-4; j_call: TRBJ2-5; d_call: .; clone_size: .; cdr3_nt: TGTGCCAGCAGCCCTCTGGGGGGACTCCAAGAGACCCAGTACTTC; cdr3_aa: CASSPLGGLQETQYF
v_call: TRBV19; j_call: TRBJ2-6; d_call: .; clone_size: .; cdr3_nt: TGTGCCAGTAGTCCGCGGACGGCCTCTGCGGCCAACGTCCTGACTTTC; cdr3_aa: CASSPRTASAANVLTF
v_call: TRBV19; j_call: TRBJ2-1; d_call: TRBD2; clone_size: .; cdr3_nt: TGTGCCAGTAACCACGGGGGGGAGGAAAATGAGCAGTTCTTC; cdr3_aa: CASNHGGEENEQFF
v_call: TRBV7-2; j_call: TRBJ2-1; d_call: TRBD2; clone_size: .; cdr3_nt: TGTGCCAGCAGCTTGGGGACTAGCTACAATGAGCAGTTCTTC; cdr3_aa: CASSLGTSYNEQFF
v_call: TRBV6-5; j_call: TRBJ2-7; d_call: TRBD2; clone_size: few; cdr3_nt: TGTGCCAGCAGGCTGGGACTAGCGGGCTACGAGCAGTACTTC; cdr3_aa: CASRLGLAGYEQYF
v_call: TRBV27; j_call: TRBJ1-2; d_call: .; clone_size: .; cdr3_nt: TGTGCCAGTAGACGGGATTTTGACGATGGCTACACCTTC; cdr3_aa: CASRRDFDDGYTF
v_call: TRBV5-1; j_call: TRBJ2-3; d_call: .; clone_size: .; cdr3_nt: TGCGCCAGCAGCTTGGGGCATTTCACAGATACGCAGTATTTT; cdr3_aa: CASSLGHFTDTQYF
v_call: TRBV6-1; j_call: TRBJ2-5; d_call: TRBD2; clone_size: .; cdr3_nt: TGTGCCAGCCAGGGACTAGCGGCCCAAGAGACCCAGTACTTC; cdr3_aa: CASQGLAAQETQYF
v_call: TRBV6-5; j_call: TRBJ1-4; d_call: .; clone_size: few; cdr3_nt: TGTGCCAGCAGCCCCATCGGGGGAGGTGAAAAACTGTTTTTT; cdr3_aa: CASSPIGGGEKLFF
v_call: TRBV7-9; j_call: TRBJ2-7; d_call: TRBD2; clone_size: .; cdr3_nt: TGTGCCAGCAGCTTAGGGTACGGCGGGAGCTTCTACGAGCAGTACTTC; cdr3_aa: CASSLGYGGSFYEQYF
v_call: TRBV27; j_call: TRBJ2-7; d_call: .; clone_size: .; cdr3_nt: TGTGCCAGCAGTCGCAGCGGCATCTCCTACGAGCAGTACTTC; cdr3_aa: CASSRSGISYEQYF
v_call: TRBV10-3; j_call: TRBJ1-3; d_call: .; clone_size: .; cdr3_nt: TGTGCCATCCGGGGCGCGGATGGAAACACCATATATTTT; cdr3_aa: CAIRGADGNTIYF
v_call: TRBV28; j_call: TRBJ2-1; d_call: TRBD1; clone_size: .; cdr3_nt: TGTGCCAGCAGTTTATCCGGGACAGGGGAAAATGAGCAGTTCTTC; cdr3_aa: CASSLSGTGENEQFF
v_call: TRBV10-3; j_call: TRBJ1-2; d_call: .; clone_size: .; cdr3_nt: TGTGCCATCAGTGATCAGGAAAACTATGGCTACACCTTC; cdr3_aa: CAISDQENYGYTF
v_call: TRBV18; j_call: TRBJ1-2; d_call: .; clone_size: few; cdr3_nt: TGTGCCAGCTCAAGGGCAGCGGGGACTGGCTACACCTTC; cdr3_aa: CASSRAAGTGYTF
v_call: TRBV7-9; j_call: TRBJ2-6; d_call: .; clone_size: .; cdr3_nt: TGTGCCAGCCGTAAGGACAGTTTGGTGTTGCTCGGGGCCAACGTCCTGACTTTC; cdr3_aa: CASRKDSLVLLGANVLTF
v_call: TRBV6-1; j_call: TRBJ1-6; d_call: TRBD1; clone_size: .; cdr3_nt: TGTGCCAGCAGTGAAAAGGGGGCTTCACCCCTCCACTTT; cdr3_aa: CASSEKGASPLHF
v_call: TRBV11-2; j_call: TRBJ1-4; d_call: .; clone_size: .; cdr3_nt: TGTGCCAGCAGCGTAAAAGGAGCAACTAATGAAAAACTGTTTTTT; cdr3_aa: CASSVKGATNEKLFF
v_call: TRBV5-1; j_call: TRBJ2-7; d_call: .; clone_size: .; cdr3_nt: TGCGCCAGCACCGAATCGCCACGGGATAAAAGGGTTTACGAGCAGTACTTC; cdr3_aa: CASTESPRDKRVYEQYF
v_call: TRBV9; j_call: TRBJ2-7; d_call: .; clone_size: .; cdr3_nt: TGTGCCAGCGGGGTGGCGGGTTCTGACGAGCAGTACTTC; cdr3_aa: CASGVAGSDEQYF
v_call: TRBV7-2; j_call: TRBJ2-7; d_call: TRBD2; clone_size: once; cdr3_nt: TGTGCCAGCAGCTTATCAGCGGGGACCAGCTCCTACGAGCAGTACTTC; cdr3_aa: CASSLSAGTSSYEQYF
v_call: TRBV27; j_call: TRBJ2-7; d_call: .; clone_size: .; cdr3_nt: TGTGCCAGTAAAACCCTAGAGGGTTACGAGCAGTACTTC; cdr3_aa: CASKTLEGYEQYF
v_call: TRBV4-1; j_call: TRBJ2-7; d_call: .; clone_size: .; cdr3_nt: TGCGCCAGCAGCCAGGTCGGACGAACCTACGAGCAGTACTTC; cdr3_aa: CASSQVGRTYEQYF
v_call: TRBV4-1; j_call: TRBJ1-1; d_call: .; clone_size: .; cdr3_nt: TGCGCCAGCAGCCAAGATCAGGTGACGAACACTGAAGCTTTCTTT; cdr3_aa: CASSQDQVTNTEAFF
v_call: TRBV5-1; j_call: TRBJ1-3; d_call: .; clone_size: .; cdr3_nt: TGCGCCAGCAGCTTGGCAGGCCCCTCCTCTGGAAACACCATATATTTT; cdr3_aa: CASSLAGPSSGNTIYF
v_call: TRBV10-3; j_call: TRBJ2-1; d_call: TRBD2; clone_size: .; cdr3_nt: TGTGCCATCAGTAGACTAGCGGGGGGCCAGGATGAGCAGTTCTTC; cdr3_aa: CAISRLAGGQDEQFF
v_call: TRBV7-3; j_call: TRBJ2-1; d_call: .; clone_size: .; cdr3_nt: TGTGCCAGCAGGTCTCCGGTGGGGGATGAGCAGTTCTTC; cdr3_aa: CASRSPVGDEQFF
v_call: TRBV4-1; j_call: TRBJ2-7; d_call: TRBD1; clone_size: .; cdr3_nt: TGCGCCAGCAGCCCAGGGGGCCACTACGAGCAGTACTTC; cdr3_aa: CASSPGGHYEQYF
v_call: TRBV9; j_call: TRBJ2-2; d_call: .; clone_size: .; cdr3_nt: TGTGCCAGCAGCGTTTCCGGGACAAACACCGGGGAGCTGTTTTTT; cdr3_aa: CASSVSGTNTGELFF
v_call: TRBV10-1; j_call: TRBJ2-1; d_call: .; clone_size: .; cdr3_nt: TGCGCCAGCAGTGACGGGACTTTCTACAATGAGCAGTTCTTC; cdr3_aa: CASSDGTFYNEQFF
v_call: TRBV5-8; j_call: TRBJ2-1; d_call: TRBD1; clone_size: few; cdr3_nt: TGTGCCAGCAACGACAGGGTTCGGTCCTACAATGAGCAGTTCTTC; cdr3_aa: CASNDRVRSYNEQFF
v_call: TRBV2; j_call: TRBJ2-7; d_call: TRBD1; clone_size: few; cdr3_nt: TGTGCCAGCAGCTGGACAGGGGGCGAGCAGTACTTC; cdr3_aa: CASSWTGGEQYF
v_call: TRBV7-8; j_call: TRBJ1-4; d_call: .; clone_size: once; cdr3_nt: TGTGCCAGCAGCTTAATCGGGGGAGGTAATGAAAAACTGTTTTTT; cdr3_aa: CASSLIGGGNEKLFF
v_call: TRBV5-1; j_call: TRBJ2-5; d_call: TRBD1; clone_size: .; cdr3_nt: TGCGCCAGCAGCAAGGACAGGGCCGAGACCCAGTACTTC; cdr3_aa: CASSKDRAETQYF
v_call: TRBV7-2; j_call: TRBJ2-1; d_call: .; clone_size: .; cdr3_nt: TGTGCCAGCAGCTTAGCCGGGAGTGGGAATGAGCAGTTCTTC; cdr3_aa: CASSLAGSGNEQFF
v_call: TRBV2; j_call: TRBJ2-7; d_call: .; clone_size: .; cdr3_nt: TGTGCCGGCCAGGGAGCCTACGAGCAGTACTTC; cdr3_aa: CAGQGAYEQYF
v_call: TRBV30; j_call: TRBJ2-3; d_call: .; clone_size: .; cdr3_nt: TGTGCCATCGGCTTGGGGAGTAGTAGCACAGATACGCAGTATTTT; cdr3_aa: CAIGLGSSSTDTQYF
v_call: TRBV7-6; j_call: TRBJ1-1; d_call: .; clone_size: .; cdr3_nt: TGTGCCAGCATCGGGCAGGGGATGTCTGAAGCTTTCTTT; cdr3_aa: CASIGQGMSEAFF
v_call: TRBV11-2; j_call: TRBJ1-5; d_call: TRBD1; clone_size: .; cdr3_nt: TGTGCCAGCAGCGGACGGGACAGCCCCAATCAGCCCCAGCATTTT; cdr3_aa: CASSGRDSPNQPQHF
v_call: TRBV18; j_call: TRBJ2-5; d_call: .; clone_size: .; cdr3_nt: TGTGCCAGCTCACCACTAGCGGACCAAGAGACCCAGTACTTC; cdr3_aa: CASSPLADQETQYF
v_call: TRBV4-1; j_call: TRBJ1-4; d_call: .; clone_size: .; cdr3_nt: TGCGCCAGCAGCCAAGATAGGAAGAGGTCGGGAAAACTGTTTTTT; cdr3_aa: CASSQDRKRSGKLFF
v_call: TRBV6-1; j_call: TRBJ2-7; d_call: .; clone_size: .; cdr3_nt: TGTGCCAGCAGTGGGGCTAGACTAGGTTCCACCTACGAGCAGTACTTC; cdr3_aa: CASSGARLGSTYEQYF
v_call: TRBV7-7; j_call: TRBJ2-6; d_call: .; clone_size: .; cdr3_nt: TGTGCTAGCAGCTTAGTCCTTCACAATTCCTCTGGGGCCAACGTCCTGACTTTC; cdr3_aa: CASSLVLHNSSGANVLTF
v_call: TRBV6-1; j_call: TRBJ2-3; d_call: TRBD1; clone_size: .; cdr3_nt: TGTGCCAGCAGTGCACAGGGGGGTAGCACAGATACGCAGTATTTT; cdr3_aa: CASSAQGGSTDTQYF
v_call: TRBV7-9; j_call: TRBJ2-3; d_call: .; clone_size: .; cdr3_nt: TGTGCCAGCAGCGAAGAAGAGAGGGGTACGCAGTATTTT; cdr3_aa: CASSEEERGTQYF